This TCR beta chain was identified in a study of cytomegalovirus exposure and HLA in healthy donors. Study summary: Caucasian-associated ancestry cluster membership applied to less than 85% of under 450 genotyped donors. Overall study results and limits: The study put 150 to 200 TCR beta chains on its list as cytomegalovirus-associated. Confirmation was obtained in vitro that a few CMV-associated chains are specific for CMV antigens. What TCR beta sequences reportedly achieved was accurate prediction of HLA-A and HLA-B alleles in most subjects.

Notes on this clone: Antigen unknown.

After removal of 3 bases from V and 10 bases from J, the junction contained 7 bases not matched to a gene. There are 14 residues in the CDR3. Germline V gene data show CDR1 as LGHNT and CDR2 as FRNRAP. With 60 Vbeta and 13 Jbeta primers, the PCR was carried out. TCRdb keeps only in-frame clones here, not all; method: immunoSEQ multiplex PCR. There are approximately 130,000 clones in the sample; roughly 80% occur only once, and roughly 1.8% lies in the top ten. The J gene is TRBJ2-3, the V gene TRBV12-5, with 10 bases matching TRBD1. The sample consisted of PBMCs. The TCR sequence derives from a man aged 18-30 years in good health and CMV-seronegative. CDR3 DNA: TGTGCTAGTGGTTTTACTTTGGACAGGGGGTCGCAGTATTTT. Translation gives CASGFTLDRGSQYF.